This T cell receptor (beta chain) was found in a study of shared clonotypes between healthy human individuals. Looking at the study overall: Three plates were used per donor for CD4 naive, three for CD4 memory, two for CD8 naive and one for CD8 memory.

Of note for this clone: Its matching antigen is unknown.

General study points: Naive CD4 clonotype sharing across several donors was 4% to 5.5%.

Germline V gene sequence: CDR1 SGDLS, CDR2 YYNGEE. The V end was cut by 7 bases, the J end by 0 bases, with 13 bases between. This CDR3 contains 14 residues. Evenly divided among several immunoSEQ plates was the genomic DNA of each subset. Original methodology: Junction-only sequences produced by ImmunoSEQ had no quality scores, so filtering differed. Profiling relied on immunoSEQ multiplex PCR, and the TCRdb table lists in-frame clones only, not all of them. The V and J calls and clone size come from that table; D and trimming were worked out from the DNA. The sample includes roughly 1,500,000 clones, around 98% of them seen just once.

The TCR originated in a man aged 25 to 45 in good health. Source material: naive CD4+ T cells sorted from blood. As for subset: CD45RA+ positively selected. This chain joins TRBV9 and TRBJ1-1; D unclear. The CDR3 reads CASAREAMNTEAFF. CDR3 nucleotides: TGTGCCAGCGCCCGGGAGGCGATGAACACTGAAGCTTTCTTT.